This TCR beta chain is drawn from a study of blood T cell repertoires in COVID-19. Seattle patient enrollment occurred during active infection, with longitudinal follow-up thereafter. Some clones are missing from TCRdb's copy, which holds only in-frame ones; the method was immunoSEQ multiplex PCR. Of approximately 300,000 clones listed, roughly 89% are singletons. Germline V gene lookup returns CDR1 SGHKS and CDR2 YYEKEE (reference sequence). The V end lost 1 base, the J end lost 3 bases, and 15 bases lay between the germline ends. This CDR3 is built from 16 residues. This chain joins TRBV5-5 and TRBJ2-3; D might be TRBD2 (7 bases). This TCR derives from a woman aged 25 to 45 with COVID-19, enrolled during active disease. Sequencing was carried out using peripheral blood. The DNA of the CDR3 is TGTGCCAGCAGCTTGCTCGAGGGGGGGCGGACAGATACGCAGTATTTT. It encodes CASSLLEGGRTDTQYF.